This record covers a single TCR beta chain. The CDR3 totals 14 residues. The repertoire was sequenced with immunoSEQ multiplex PCR; TCRdb's copy has only in-frame clones and lacks some. The sample includes over 150,000 clones, 60% to 85% of them seen just once. This specimen belongs to a study of blood T cell repertoires in COVID-19. Input material: peripheral blood. This chain joins TRBV21-1 and TRBJ2-5; the table's D gene call, TRBD1, was not cross checked with the DNA. TRBV21-1 is classified as a pseudogene. The receptor's source is a man in his sixties or seventies with acute or convalescent COVID-19. The CDR3 sequence: CASSKDRVQETQYF. Here the CDR3 DNA reads TGTGCCAGCAGCAAGGACAGGGTCCAAGAGACCCAGTACTTC.